Included here is one TCR beta chain sequence, with context. Its specificity is unknown. This sample is drawn from a study of Ad26.COV2.S vaccination and SARS-CoV-2 variants. Study context: Donor got 5x10^10 or 1x10^11 viral particles of Ad26.COV2.S. Study outcomes and limitations: Higher spike-specific TCR breadth was found in vaccine recipients than in placebo recipients. Analyses that measured TCR breadth and depth may have underestimated total T cell responses.

As to treatment: about 20 received Ad26.COV2.S at low or high dose, single or two shots; about 5 received placebo; per-sample allocation not given. Sampling happened 63 days after the first vaccine or placebo injection. This CDR3 is built from 15 residues. V lost 4 bases to trimming and J lost 4 bases, with 13 bases between them. The germline CDR1 and CDR2 sequences are MNHEY and SMNVEV (reference sequence). Profiled with immunoSEQ multiplex PCR; TCRdb holds only in-frame clones, not every one. The repertoire holds 300,000 to 400,000 clones, around 84% seen once, with about 3.3% in the top ten. The sequence was obtained from a person aged 18-60 years who received the Ad26.COV2.S COVID-19 vaccine or a placebo. The sample in question was peripheral blood, obtained in a trial of Ad26.COV2.S vaccine versus placebo. The chain has TRBV27 and TRBJ2-2; TRBD1 is a possible D gene (6 bases). Written as DNA, the CDR3 is TGTGCCAGCAGTTCGGGGACACTACTCACCGGGGAGCTGTTTTTT. Translated: CASSSGTLLTGELFF.